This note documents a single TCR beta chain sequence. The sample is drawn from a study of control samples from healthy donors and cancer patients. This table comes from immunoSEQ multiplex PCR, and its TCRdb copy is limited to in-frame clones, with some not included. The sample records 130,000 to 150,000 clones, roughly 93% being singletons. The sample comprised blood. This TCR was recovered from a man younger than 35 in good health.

In nucleotides, the CDR3 is TGTGCCAGCAGCGCGCCCAGCAGCTCCTACAATGAGCAGTTCTTC. It translates to CASSAPSSSYNEQFF. The chain employs TRBV9 and TRBJ2-1; D not resolved. There are 15 residues in the CDR3. CDR1 is SGDLS, CDR2 YYNGEE, per germline. V lost 3 bases to trimming and J lost 0 bases, with 10 bases between them.